A single TCR beta chain is shown here with its context. The antigen is unknown. The CDR3 totals 16 residues. This entry belongs to a study of graft-versus-host responses after intestinal transplantation. Overall study context: Among the recipients, transplants were multivisceral, liver-intestinal, or isolated intestinal. Every transplant recipient was induced with anti-thymocyte globulin, then maintained on tacrolimus and steroids for two to four years. Overall study results and limits: Across patients carrying graft-donor T cell macrochimerism, allografts held high graft-versus-host to host-versus-graft clonal ratios.

The data were produced by immunoSEQ multiplex PCR, yet TCRdb's version contains in-frame clones alone and is incomplete. The data show approximately 90,000 clones, more than 85% seen once. Sequences were derived from unstimulated CD8+ T cells sorted from spleen or lymph node cells, sampled before intestinal transplant. This TCR was sampled from a human donor who received an intestinal transplant. The chain joins TRBV21-1 to TRBJ1-2. TRBV21-1 is listed as a pseudogene. CDR3 protein: CASSLRGGVGGYGYTF. The CDR3 bases are TGTGCCAGCAGCCTCCGAGGGGGGGTTGGGGGCTATGGCTACACCTTC.